The clone carrying this T cell receptor beta chain was recorded a few times. CDR3 length: 17 residues. Trimming cost V 3 bases and J 0 bases; bases outside gene matches: 10. Germline V gene lookup returns CDR1 LNHDA and CDR2 SQIVND (reference sequence). TCRdb keeps only in-frame clones here, not all; method: immunoSEQ multiplex PCR. The repertoire consists of about 240,000 clones, with around 90% occurring once and the leading ten covering roughly 7%. The source of the sample is a study of blood T cell repertoires in COVID-19. Overall study: Sites across the United States, Italy and Spain contributed samples from acute and convalescent COVID-19. T cells, B-cell-depleted T cells, or PBMCs supplied cDNA or gDNA.

The chain is built from TRBV19 and TRBJ2-7, with TRBD2 matching 8 bases. This sequence was found in a man aged 55-75 years who had recovered from COVID-19. Sequenced material: peripheral blood. CDR3 amino acids: CASSMGLRGGHSYEQYF. The CDR3 DNA reads as TGTGCCAGTAGTATGGGGCTACGGGGGGGCCACTCCTACGAGCAGTACTTC.